Here is one TCR beta chain with its context. No antigen is known for it. Germline CDR1 GTSNPN, CDR2 SVGIG (reference sequence). V lost 5 bases and J lost 0, with 13 bases in between. This CDR3 has 14 residues. The sample originates from a study of T cell responses to AZD1222 COVID-19 vaccine. For the study at large: Some second doses came at about 4 weeks and others at about 12 weeks; these were pooled.

Study findings and constraints: Increased Spike-specific TCR breadth and depth were observed after two AZD1222 doses.

Profiled with immunoSEQ multiplex PCR; TCRdb holds only in-frame clones, not every one. This sample has about 140,000 clones, with around 92% found just once. The chain employs TRBV30 and TRBJ1-1; D uncertain. This specimen consisted of peripheral blood, obtained on day 0 of AZD1222 vaccination. The source is an adult in good health. CDR3 DNA: TGTGCCTGGGGGCGGTCAGATATGAACACTGAAGCTTTCTTT. This gives the protein CAWGRSDMNTEAFF.